The clone carrying this TCR beta chain was detected a few times. Antigen: not known. This sample is part of a study of T cell repertoires in cytomegalovirus infection. Background on the study: Well-studied HLA-B-restricted CMV epitopes were used in the study alongside recently identified HLA-C-restricted ones. Shared public TCR beta signatures pointed to both CMV infection and a matching HLA type. Points from the study as a whole: The cumulative frequency of public TCR beta families distinguished individuals who carried CMV together with the relevant HLA. HLA-C-restricted, CMV-specific TCR beta clonotypes were dominant ex vivo.

TCRdb re-called the reads with MiXCR, one entry per CDR3 protein. The table has around 800,000 distinct CDR3 sequences, about 30% seen once; the top ten hold under 15%. Germline lookup yields CDR1 LGHDT and CDR2 YNNKEL (reference sequence). V dropped 4 bases and J dropped 7; count of bases not matched to a gene: 5. The CDR3 length is 14 residues. The source of this sequence is a human donor in good health (CMV status not recorded). Some clones in this sample may be carry-over from other donors' samples. The chain joins TRBV3-1 to TRBJ2-1; 9 positions agree with TRBD2. Source: cultured CD8+ T cells from PBMCs, taken from culture after CMV antigen stimulation. CDR3 DNA sequence: TGTGCCAGCAGCCTCCGCGGGGGGGCAAATGAGCAGTTCTTC. Translated, it gives CASSLRGGANEQFF.